The 3 T cell receptor beta chains below were found in one sample sequenced in a study of blood T cell repertoires in COVID-19. Generated by immunoSEQ multiplex PCR, the TCRdb table keeps only in-frame clones and is missing some. The profile shows about 190,000 clones, roughly 80% of them singletons. Sequenced material: PBMCs or T cells enriched from blood (not recorded which). The receptors derive from a woman aged 30 to 39 who had recovered from COVID-19.

The rearrangement joins TRBV9 to TRBJ1-2; D call uncertain. V was clipped by 4 bases and J by 3 bases, with 10 bases between them. The CDR3 is made up of 13 amino acids. CDR1 is SGDLS, CDR2 YYNGEE, per germline. CDR3 DNA: TGTGCCAGCAGCCCCGGCGGGGACTATGGCTACACCTTC. It codes for CASSPGGDYGYTF.

This chain joins TRBV5-6 and TRBJ2-7, with 8 bases fitting TRBD1. V shed 5 bases, J shed 3 bases, and the junction held 4 bases outside the gene matches. This CDR3 comprises 13 residues. Germline CDR1 SGHDT, CDR2 YYEEEE. The CDR3 DNA sequence: TGTGCCAGCAGTCCAGACAGGGGCTACGAGCAGTACTTC. Translating it yields CASSPDRGYEQYF.

The CDR3: CASNRDRNSPLHF. The CDR3 DNA sequence: TGTGCCAGTAACCGGGACAGGAATTCACCCCTCCACTTT. V and J are TRBV9 and TRBJ1-6; 8 bases are a match to TRBD1. The CDR3 consists of 13 residues. J lost 7 bases, V lost 8 bases, and 5 bases had no gene match. Germline CDR1 is SGDLS and CDR2 is YYNGEE.